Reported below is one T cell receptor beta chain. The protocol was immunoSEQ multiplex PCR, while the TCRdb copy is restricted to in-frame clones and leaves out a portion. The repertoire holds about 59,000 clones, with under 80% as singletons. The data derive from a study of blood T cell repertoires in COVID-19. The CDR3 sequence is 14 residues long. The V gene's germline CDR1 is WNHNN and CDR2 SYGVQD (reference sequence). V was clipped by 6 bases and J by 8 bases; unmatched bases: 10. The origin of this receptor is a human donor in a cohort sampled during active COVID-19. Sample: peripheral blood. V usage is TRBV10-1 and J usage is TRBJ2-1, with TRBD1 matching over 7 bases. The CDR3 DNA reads TGCGCCAGCAGCCATCGACAGGGCGGCGATGAGCAGTTCTTC. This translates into CASSHRQGGDEQFF.